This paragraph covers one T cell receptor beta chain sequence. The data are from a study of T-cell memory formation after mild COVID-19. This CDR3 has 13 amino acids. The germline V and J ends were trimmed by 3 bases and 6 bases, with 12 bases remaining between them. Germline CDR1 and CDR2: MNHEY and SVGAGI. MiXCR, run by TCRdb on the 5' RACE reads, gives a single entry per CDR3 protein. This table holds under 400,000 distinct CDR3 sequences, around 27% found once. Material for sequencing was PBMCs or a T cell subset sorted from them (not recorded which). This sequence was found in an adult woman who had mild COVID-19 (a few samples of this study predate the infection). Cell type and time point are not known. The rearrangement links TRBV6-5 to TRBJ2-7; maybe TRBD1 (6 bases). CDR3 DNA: TGTGCCAGCAGTTATGCAGGGGTGGGCGAGCAGTACTTC. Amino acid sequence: CASSYAGVGEQYF.